This passage covers 28 T cell receptor beta chains from one sample sequenced in a study of T cells in Graves' hyperthyroidism and ophthalmopathy. RNA transcripts provided the source from which TCR beta CDR3 regions were amplified. HTBI primers drove first-round RT-PCR of the TCR CDR3. TCRdb passed the multiplex PCR reads through MiXCR, listing each CDR3 protein once. The sample contains roughly 380,000 distinct CDR3 sequences, around 13% of which appear only once. The material sequenced was blood. Every receptor here comes from an older woman with Graves' hyperthyroidism.

This clonotype appeared many times. In nucleotides, the CDR3 is TGTGCCACCTCGACCGACCGGTTAGGGGGATTTAACGAGCAGTACTTC. Protein product: CATSTDRLGGFNEQYF. This chain joins TRBV6-1 and TRBJ2-7; the D gene is possibly TRBD1 (6 bases). The CDR3 has 16 residues. Germline lookup yields CDR1 MNHNS and CDR2 SASEGT. Trimming left V 10 bases short and J 5 bases short, with 27 bases between.

The rearrangement joins TRBV6-1 to TRBJ2-3, with D unresolved. CDR3 size: 14 residues. V lost 10 bases to trimming and J lost 0 bases, with 14 bases between them. Germline-derived CDR1 and CDR2 are MNHNS and SASEGT. CDR3 nucleotide sequence: TGTGCCACTACGTCCGGAACTAGCACAGATACGCAGTATTTT. Amino acids: CATTSGTSTDTQYF.

The table lists this clonotype with many counts. The rearrangement links TRBV2 to TRBJ2-3; D unresolved. CDR3 length: 12 amino acids. The V gene's germline CDR1 is SNHLY and CDR2 FYNNEI. V dropped 6 bases and J dropped 4 bases, with 8 bases sitting between them. DNA of the CDR3: TGTGCCAGCAGCCCGTGGTCAGATACGCAGTATTTT. Its protein product is CASSPWSDTQYF.

This clonotype was detected ten times or more. The gene calls are TRBV6-2 or TRBV6-3 and TRBJ1-2; possible D gene TRBD1, 6 bases. Trimming took 5 bases from V and 4 from J, leaving 26 bases between them. The CDR3 is 18 amino acids. Germline loops: CDR1 MNHEY, CDR2 SVGEGT. The CDR3 coding sequence is TGTGCCAGCAGTAGCCCCAGGGGATCCGGCTTTGTTAGCTATGGCTACACCTTC. Protein: CASSSPRGSGFVSYGYTF.

There are many counts of this clonotype. The rearrangement uses TRBV10-3 and TRBJ1-4, with D maybe TRBD1 (5 bases). In germline, CDR1 is ENHRY, CDR2 SYGVKD. The CDR3 length is 16 residues. Deletions cut 4 bases from V and 6 bases from J, with 18 bases between. The CDR3 nucleotides read TGTGCCATCAGTGCTTCCGCAGGGTCGAACGATGAAAAACTGTTTTTT. Translation gives CAISASAGSNDEKLFF.

This chain connects TRBV6-5 to TRBJ2-3; the D gene is possibly TRBD2 (6 bases). V was cut by 0 bases and J by 0 bases, with 7 bases left in between. This CDR3 is 15 amino acids long. Germline V CDR1 and CDR2: MNHEY, SVGAGI. CDR3 bases: TGTGCCAGCAGTTACTCCGGGGGAAGCACAGATACGCAGTATTTT. As protein: CASSYSGGSTDTQYF.

This clonotype came up many times. The chain carries TRBV3-1 and TRBJ1-1, with D hard to call. V was pared by 1 base and J by 1 base, with 4 bases between. CDR3 length: 13 residues. Germline V CDR1 and CDR2: LGHDT, YNNKEL (reference sequence). DNA of the CDR3: TGTGCCAGCAGCCAAGCTCGGAACACTGAAGCTTTCTTT. Amino acids: CASSQARNTEAFF.

In the case of this clonotype: A read error may account for a junction end that differs from germline. The chain links TRBV9 to TRBJ2-5; 7 positions agree with TRBD1. This CDR3 has 14 amino acids. Germline V gene data show CDR1 as SGDLS and CDR2 as YYNGEE. The CDR3 DNA reads as TGTACCAGCAGCCCCCGACAGGGTGGGGAGACCCAGTACTTC. It encodes CTSSPRQGGETQYF.

The table lists this clonotype with many counts. The J gene is TRBJ1-4, the V gene TRBV20-1, with D tentatively TRBD1 (5 bases). V lost 5 bases to trimming and J lost 3 bases, with 19 bases between them. The CDR3 is made up of 16 amino acids. Germline CDR1 DFQATT, CDR2 SNEGSKA (reference sequence). The CDR3 DNA follows: TGCAGTGCTGGAAAGGGCAGGGTGCACCCTAATGAAAAACTGTTTTTT. Translation: CSAGKGRVHPNEKLFF.

This clonotype has at least ten counts. This chain connects TRBV12-3 or TRBV12-4 to TRBJ1-1; no definite D call. The CDR3 has 10 residues. V lost 1 base, J lost 9 bases, and 3 bases lay in between. CDR3 DNA sequence: TGTGCCAGCAGTTTAGGGAAAGCTTTCTTT. Encoded protein: CASSLGKAFF.

In the case of this clonotype: A read error is possible here, since a much larger clone lies one base away. The gene calls are TRBV3-1 and TRBJ2-7, with unresolved D. V was trimmed by 1 base and J by 5 bases, leaving 3 bases between them. CDR1 is LGHDT, CDR2 YNNKEL, per germline (reference sequence). The CDR3 has 11 amino acids. CDR3 in amino acids: CASSQVHEQYF. The CDR3 bases are TGTGCCAGCAGCCAAGTCCACGAGCAGTACTTC.

This clonotype was seen at least ten times. The rearrangement joins TRBV12-3 or TRBV12-4 to TRBJ1-1; D remains ambiguous. Trimming shortened V by 1 base and J by 1 base, and 7 bases separated the two germline ends. This CDR3 contains 14 residues. CDR3 loop: CASSLVSENTEAFF. The CDR3 DNA sequence: TGTGCCAGCAGTTTAGTATCGGAGAACACTGAAGCTTTCTTT.

This chain connects TRBV6-1 to TRBJ2-3; the match to TRBD2 covers 10 bases. Per the germline V gene, CDR1 is MNHNS and CDR2 is SASEGT. V shed 6 bases, J shed 2 bases, and the junction held 8 bases outside the gene matches. The CDR3 consists of 16 residues. CDR3 residues: CASSFRTSGLTDTQYF. The CDR3 coding sequence is TGTGCCAGCAGCTTTCGGACTAGCGGCCTCACAGATACGCAGTATTTT.

This clonotype has more than one count but fewer than ten. The J gene is TRBJ1-5, the V gene TRBV9, with 7 positions matching TRBD1. The V gene end was trimmed by 3 bases and the J gene end by 6 bases; junction bases not matched to a gene: 9. The CDR3 length is 15 residues. Germline lookup yields CDR1 SGDLS and CDR2 YYNGEE. The chain's CDR3 is CASSAQGIWTQPQHF. CDR3 nucleotide sequence: TGTGCCAGCAGCGCACAGGGGATTTGGACTCAGCCCCAGCATTTT.

In its sample, this clonotype was seen many times. V gene TRBV24-1 combines with J gene TRBJ2-3, with TRBD2 matching 7 bases. The V and J ends lost 4 bases and 3 bases, in that order; junction bases with no gene match: 6. The CDR3 is 15 residues long. The germline V gene encodes CDR1 KGHDR and CDR2 SFDVKD. CDR3 coding DNA: TGTGCCACCAGTGACCGGACTAGGCCGACAGATACGCAGTATTTT. Translated: CATSDRTRPTDTQYF.

This clonotype was picked up many times. V usage is TRBV7-9 and J usage is TRBJ2-2, with TRBD2 identical over 9 bases. The CDR3 has 18 residues. The junction had 15 bases not matched to a gene; V was cut back by 4 bases and J by 6 bases. In germline, CDR1 is SEHNR, CDR2 FQNEAQ (reference sequence). CDR3 region: CASSSRFISGSLAGELFF. The DNA for the CDR3 is TGTGCCAGCAGCTCCCGTTTTATTAGCGGGAGCCTAGCCGGGGAGCTGTTTTTT.

The table lists this clonotype with a few counts. V is TRBV28 and J is TRBJ2-2; 8 bases line up with TRBD1. The junction had 7 bases not matched to a gene; V was cut back by 6 bases and J by 4 bases. Germline CDR1 is MDHEN and CDR2 is SYDVKM. The CDR3 runs 15 residues. The CDR3 loop reads CASSSTGVGTGELFF. For the CDR3, the DNA is TGTGCCAGCAGCTCGACAGGGGTAGGCACCGGGGAGCTGTTTTTT.

In nucleotides, the CDR3 is TGTGCCAGCAGGTCGCCCCCCACAGGGATCTACGAGCAGTACTTC. Protein sequence: CASRSPPTGIYEQYF. This sequence joins TRBV7-8 and TRBJ2-7; D might be TRBD1 (6 bases). V was trimmed by 6 bases and J by 3 bases, leaving 18 bases between them. Germline lookup yields CDR1 SGHVS and CDR2 FQNEAQ. The CDR3 consists of 15 residues. Drawing the rest from reference TRBV7-8 and TRBJ2-7, the complete variable domain is GAGVSQSPRYKVAKRGQDVALRCDPISGHVSLFWYQQALGQGPEFLTYFQNEAQLDKSGLPSDRFFAERPEGSVSTLKIQRTQQEDSAVYLCASRSPPTGIYEQYFGPGTRLTVT.

In this sample, this clonotype turned up many times. The V call is TRBV29-1, the J call TRBJ2-1; the match to TRBD2 covers 13 bases. Germline V gene sequence: CDR1 SQVTM, CDR2 ANQGSEA. The length of the CDR3 is 15 residues. Losses at the gene ends were 1 base for V and 7 bases for J; bases not matched to a gene: 4. DNA of the CDR3: TGCAGCGTTGAAGGGACTAGCGGGAGAATTAATGAGCAGTTCTTC. Its protein product is CSVEGTSGRINEQFF.

This clonotype came up many times. The chain couples TRBV20-1 to TRBJ2-3; D assignment may be TRBD1 or TRBD2 (5 bases each). The length of the CDR3 is 12 residues. Germline CDR1 is DFQATT and CDR2 is SNEGSKA (reference sequence). The CDR3 bases are TGCGGGGGTTGGGATGGCACAGATACGCAGTATTTT. It translates to CGGWDGTDTQYF.

This clonotype was counted only a few times. This rearrangement joins TRBV28 to TRBJ1-2; D is possibly TRBD1 (6 bases). Germline V gene data show CDR1 as MDHEN and CDR2 as SYDVKM. The CDR3 contains 11 residues. V was cut by 11 bases and J by 6 bases, with 13 bases left in between. CDR3 sequence reads: CALGGADGYTF. The CDR3 DNA follows: TGTGCCTTGGGGGGCGCGGATGGCTACACCTTC.

This clonotype was picked up a small number of times. This rearrangement joins TRBV20-1 to TRBJ2-7; 15 bases line up with TRBD2. Germline V CDR1 and CDR2: DFQATT, SNEGSKA (reference sequence). V was pared by 2 bases and J by 2 bases, with 19 bases of the junction left unmatched. The CDR3 is made up of 21 amino acids. The chain's CDR3 is CSARQRTSGRAWRGAPYEQYF. The CDR3 DNA reads TGCAGTGCTAGACAACGGACTAGCGGGAGGGCCTGGCGGGGGGCCCCCTACGAGCAGTACTTC.

This clonotype was seen many times. The DNA for the CDR3 is TGTGCCAGCGGGCCCCCGGTGGGGAACACTGAAGCTTTCTTT. It translates to CASGPPVGNTEAFF. This chain links TRBV28 with TRBJ1-1; D ambiguous. The V gene's germline CDR1 is MDHEN and CDR2 SYDVKM. The CDR3 extends over 14 amino acids. Trimming shortened V by 8 bases and J by 1 base, and 14 bases separated the two germline ends.

About this clonotype itself: This sequence may be a read error, since a much larger clone differs from it by one base. This chain joins TRBV6-5 and TRBJ1-4; perhaps TRBD1 as D (6 bases). This CDR3 comprises 15 residues. Germline CDR1 is MNHEY and CDR2 is SVGAGI. CDR3 coding DNA: TGTACCAGCAGTTACTCGGGGGGCTCGGGTGAAAAACTGTTTTTT. This encodes CTSSYSGGSGEKLFF.

This clonotype was counted many times. J is TRBJ1-5 and V is TRBV6-1; TRBD1 might be the D (5 bases). There are 17 residues in the CDR3. Germline V gives CDR1 MNHNS, CDR2 SASEGT. Trimming removed 6 bases from V and 0 bases from J, with 18 bases in between. The CDR3 here is CASSGTGGFDSNQPQHF. The DNA of the CDR3 is TGTGCCAGCAGCGGCACGGGGGGATTTGATAGCAATCAGCCCCAGCATTTT.

This clonotype showed up just a few times. The V gene is TRBV3-1, the J gene TRBJ2-1; TRBD2 agrees at 10 bases. Unmatched junction bases numbered 15, after V lost 0 bases and J lost 4 bases. The CDR3 is made up of 20 amino acids. Germline V gene lookup returns CDR1 LGHDT and CDR2 YNNKEL (reference sequence). CDR3: CASSQDSIWVAGGSYNEQFF. CDR3 in DNA: TGTGCCAGCAGCCAAGATTCTATTTGGGTAGCGGGAGGCTCTTACAATGAGCAGTTCTTC.

J is TRBJ2-1 and V is TRBV10-3; D perhaps matches TRBD2 (5 bases). The CDR3 is 13 amino acids. Looked up from germline, CDR1 is ENHRY and CDR2 is SYGVKD. V lost 4 bases and J lost 7, with 11 bases in between. The CDR3 bases are TGTGCCATCAGTGCGGCTAGCTTAAATGAGCAGTTCTTC. It codes for CAISAASLNEQFF.

Details on this clonotype: A much larger clone is a single base away; this may be a read error. J is TRBJ1-2 and V is TRBV6-4; D gene uncertain. Per germline, CDR1 MRHNA and CDR2 SNTAGT. The CDR3 loop spans 16 amino acids. The DNA for the CDR3 is TGTGCCAGCAGTGACCCTGACCAGCCGTATAACTATGGCCACACCTTC. Encoded protein: CASSDPDQPYNYGHTF.